The clone carrying this T cell receptor (beta chain) was seen repeatedly, ten times or more. Its target is not known. This entry belongs to a study of neurological immune-mediated disorders. Study-level results: Grouping of repertoires by phylogeny put those of 18 of 34 multiple sclerosis patients into a single related-CDR3 cluster, a possible signature. While HTLV-1-associated myelopathy showed the greatest TCR clonal expansion, multiple sclerosis showed the least, falling below healthy controls.

With 10-nucleotide random UMIs, 5'RACE was used to make the cDNA. Whenever a sequencing run was performed, it yielded over 190 million TCR-beta sequences from 15-18 subjects. TCRdb analysed the 5' RACE reads with MiXCR anew, one entry per CDR3 protein. Of under 90,000 distinct CDR3 sequences in the sample, around 3.4% were seen once. The ends lost 5 bases at V and 0 bases at J; junction bases unmatched: 1. Germline values: CDR1 SEHNR, CDR2 FQNEAQ (reference sequence). The CDR3 is made up of 14 amino acids. Sequencing was carried out using PBMCs. This receptor was obtained from a woman aged 45-59 years with multiple sclerosis. The chain couples TRBV7-9 to TRBJ1-1; TRBD1 matches 9 bases. In DNA, the CDR3 is TGTGCCAGCAGCCGACAGGGGGTGAACACTGAAGCTTTCTTT. Amino acids: CASSRQGVNTEAFF. The variable domain in full, with the rest retrieved from reference TRBV7-9 and TRBJ1-1, is DTGVSQNPRHKITKRGQNVTFRCDPISEHNRLYWYRQTLGQGPEFLTYFQNEAQLEKSRLLSDRFSAERPKGSFSTLEIQRTEQGDSAMYLCASSRQGVNTEAFFGQGTRLTVV.